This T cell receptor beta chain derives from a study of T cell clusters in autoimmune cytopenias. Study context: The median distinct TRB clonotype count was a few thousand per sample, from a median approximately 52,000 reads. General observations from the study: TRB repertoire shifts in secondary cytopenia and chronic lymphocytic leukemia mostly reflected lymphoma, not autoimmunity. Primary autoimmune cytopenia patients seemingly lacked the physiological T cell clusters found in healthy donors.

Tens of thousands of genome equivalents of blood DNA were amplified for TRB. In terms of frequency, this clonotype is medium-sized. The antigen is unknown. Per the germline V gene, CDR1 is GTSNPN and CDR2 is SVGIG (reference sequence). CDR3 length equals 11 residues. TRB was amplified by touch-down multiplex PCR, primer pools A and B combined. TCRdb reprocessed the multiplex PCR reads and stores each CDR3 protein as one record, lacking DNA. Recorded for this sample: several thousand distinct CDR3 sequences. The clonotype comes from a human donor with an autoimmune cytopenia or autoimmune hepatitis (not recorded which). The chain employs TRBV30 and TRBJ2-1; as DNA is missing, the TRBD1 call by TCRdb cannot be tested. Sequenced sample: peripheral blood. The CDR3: CAWSLGGEQFF.